This note documents a single T cell receptor beta chain sequence. The data stem from a study of blood T cell repertoires in COVID-19. Study information: The analysed material was cDNA or gDNA that came from T cells, B-cell-depleted T cells, or PBMCs.

This CDR3 region has 11 residues. V was shortened by 6 bases and J by 7 bases, with 9 bases between the two germline ends. The germline gives CDR1 MDHEN, CDR2 SYDVKM. Libraries were prepared by immunoSEQ multiplex PCR; TCRdb keeps only in-frame clonotypes and omits some of them. Of over 100,000 clones detected, roughly 83% appear once; the ten largest clones hold around a sixth. Sequencing was performed on peripheral blood. The sequence came from a woman in her fifties or sixties with acute or convalescent COVID-19. The chain couples TRBV28 to TRBJ1-1; no clear D gene. The CDR3 sequence: CASRKKLEAFF. The DNA of the CDR3 is TGTGCCAGCAGAAAAAAGCTTGAAGCTTTCTTT.